This T cell receptor (beta chain) was observed in a study of radiation and T cells in renal cell carcinoma. Documented treatment: treatment-naive control, cytoreductive nephrectomy. Controls included a handful of female and around ten male donors, resected 2011 to 2014. Assay used: immunoSEQ multiplex PCR; TCRdb lists only in-frame clones, some missing. The sample shows around 8,400 clones, around 61% of them seen only once. Germline CDR1 is SGHTA and CDR2 is FQGNSA. The CDR3 has 16 amino acids. Germline trimming cut 5 bases from V and 0 bases from J; bases unmatched to any gene: 8. The sequence came from a man aged 55 to 70 with renal cell carcinoma. Sample: tumor tissue, taken from a patient whose treatment was nephrectomy without radiotherapy. The V gene is TRBV7-2, the J gene TRBJ2-7; 9 nucleotides agree with TRBD2. This CDR3 is CASSPLTSGASYEQYF. The CDR3 nucleotides read TGTGCCAGCAGCCCCTTGACTAGCGGTGCCTCCTACGAGCAGTACTTC.